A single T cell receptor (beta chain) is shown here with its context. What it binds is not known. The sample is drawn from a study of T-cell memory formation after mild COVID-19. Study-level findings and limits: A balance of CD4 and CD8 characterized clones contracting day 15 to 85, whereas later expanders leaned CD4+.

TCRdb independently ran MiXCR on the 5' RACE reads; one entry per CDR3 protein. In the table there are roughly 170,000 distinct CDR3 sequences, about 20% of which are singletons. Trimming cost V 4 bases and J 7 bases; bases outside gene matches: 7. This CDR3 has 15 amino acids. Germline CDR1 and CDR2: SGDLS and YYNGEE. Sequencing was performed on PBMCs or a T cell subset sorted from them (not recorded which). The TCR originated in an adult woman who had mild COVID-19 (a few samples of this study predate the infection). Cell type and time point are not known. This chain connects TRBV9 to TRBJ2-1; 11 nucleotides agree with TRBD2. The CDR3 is CASSYTSGSRNEQFF. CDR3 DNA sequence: TGTGCCAGCAGCTATACTAGCGGGAGTAGGAATGAGCAGTTCTTC.